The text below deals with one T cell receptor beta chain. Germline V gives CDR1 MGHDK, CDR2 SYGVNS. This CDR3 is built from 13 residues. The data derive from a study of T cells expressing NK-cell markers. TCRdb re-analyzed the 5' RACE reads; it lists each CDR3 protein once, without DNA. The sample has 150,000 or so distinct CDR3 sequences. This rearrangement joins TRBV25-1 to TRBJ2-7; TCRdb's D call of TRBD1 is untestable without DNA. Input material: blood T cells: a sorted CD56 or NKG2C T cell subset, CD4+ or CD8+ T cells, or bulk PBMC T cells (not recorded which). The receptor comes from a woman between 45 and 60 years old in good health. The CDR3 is CASKPGTEYEQYF.